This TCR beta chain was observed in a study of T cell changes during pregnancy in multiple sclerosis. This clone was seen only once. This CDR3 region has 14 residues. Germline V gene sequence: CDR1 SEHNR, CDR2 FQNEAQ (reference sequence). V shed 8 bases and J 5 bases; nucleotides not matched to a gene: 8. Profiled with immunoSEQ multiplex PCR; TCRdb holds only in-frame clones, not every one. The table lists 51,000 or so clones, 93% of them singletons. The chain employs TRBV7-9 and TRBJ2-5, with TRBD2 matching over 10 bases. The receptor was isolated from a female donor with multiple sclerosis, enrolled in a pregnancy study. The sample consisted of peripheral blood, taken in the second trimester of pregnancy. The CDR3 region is CASRSAGGHETQYF. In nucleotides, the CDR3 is TGTGCCAGCCGTTCAGCGGGAGGGCATGAGACCCAGTACTTC.